This entry lists 21 T cell receptor beta chains sequenced from one sample in a study of identical twins. TCRdb independently ran MiXCR on the 5' RACE reads; one entry per CDR3 protein. Of hundreds of thousands of distinct CDR3 sequences in the sample, 6.1% were seen once. The sequenced sample was naive T cells sorted from blood. The receptors here all came from a young man in good health.

This chain links TRBV25-1 with TRBJ2-3; the D gene is possibly TRBD2 (5 bases). V was trimmed by 5 bases and J by 6 bases, leaving 15 bases between them. Germline CDR1 reads MGHDK; CDR2 reads SYGVNS. The CDR3 runs 14 residues. The CDR3 region has the DNA TGTGCCAGCAGTTTAGGAGGCCAGGCGGATACGCAGTATTTT. Translated, it gives CASSLGGQADTQYF.

This clonotype was seen a few times. This chain connects TRBV12-3 or TRBV12-4 to TRBJ2-1; 7 nucleotides agree with TRBD2. The CDR3 runs 12 residues. The V and J ends lost 6 bases and 7 bases, in that order; junction bases with no gene match: 3. The CDR3 loop is CASRLSGNEQFF. The CDR3 coding sequence is TGTGCCAGCAGACTTAGCGGGAATGAGCAGTTCTTC.

This clonotype was counted at least ten times. The J gene is TRBJ2-7, the V gene TRBV29-1; possibly TRBD1 or TRBD2 for D (5 bases each). CDR1 is SQVTM and CDR2 is ANQGSEA in the germline V gene. Trimming stripped 5 bases from V and 3 bases from J, with 14 bases between. The CDR3 is 13 amino acids. In DNA, the CDR3 is TGCAGCGTTTCGTCGGGACCCTTCTACGAGCAGTACTTC. The encoded protein is CSVSSGPFYEQYF.

The chain links TRBV4-3 to TRBJ1-4; D is perhaps TRBD1 (5 bases). Trimming removed 3 bases from V and 5 bases from J, with 13 bases in between. This CDR3 is 15 amino acids long. Germline loops: CDR1 LGHNA, CDR2 YSLEER. The CDR3 nucleotides are TGCGCCAGCAGCCACCGGGGGGAGGGGAATGAAAAACTGTTTTTT. It specifies CASSHRGEGNEKLFF.

This clonotype came up many times. V gene TRBV29-1 combines with J gene TRBJ2-1, with D possibly called TRBD1 or TRBD2 (6 bases each). V was trimmed by 3 bases and J by 8 bases, leaving 17 bases between them. CDR1 is SQVTM and CDR2 is ANQGSEA in the germline V gene. This CDR3 contains 14 residues. Written as DNA, the CDR3 is TGCAGCGTTGACATAGGATTCGGGGGCGATGAGCAGTTCTTC. Protein product: CSVDIGFGGDEQFF.

This clonotype was detected only a few times. V is TRBV11-2 and J is TRBJ2-1, with unresolved D. CDR1 and CDR2 (germline): SGHAT, FQNNGV. Trimming stripped 4 bases from V and 2 bases from J, with 15 bases between. The CDR3 extends over 16 amino acids. In DNA form, the CDR3 reads TGTGCCAGCAGCTCCATCAAAGATTCTACCTACAATGAGCAGTTCTTC. Translating gives CASSSIKDSTYNEQFF.

This chain uses TRBV20-1 with TRBJ2-6; possible D gene TRBD2, 5 bases. The CDR3 has 13 residues. Germline V gene data show CDR1 as DFQATT and CDR2 as SNEGSKA (reference sequence). The V gene lost 2 bases and the J gene lost 4 bases, with 6 bases spanning the gap. In DNA form, the CDR3 reads TGCAGTGCTAGATCGGGGGGGGCCAACGTCCTGACTTTC. Translation: CSARSGGANVLTF.

This clonotype was counted many times. The chain links TRBV20-1 to TRBJ2-1; D is unclear. CDR1 DFQATT and CDR2 SNEGSKA come from the germline V gene (reference sequence). Between the trimmed V and J ends, which lost 2 bases and 6 bases, there was a span of 8 bases. This CDR3 contains 12 residues. As DNA, the CDR3 is TGCAGTGCTAGACAAATACTCAATGAGCAGTTCTTC. This codes for CSARQILNEQFF.

This clonotype has only a few counts. The genes are TRBV24-1 and TRBJ1-3; D gene ambiguous. Germline CDR1 KGHDR, CDR2 SFDVKD. The CDR3 loop spans 16 amino acids. The V end was cut by 3 bases, the J end by 4 bases, with 15 bases between. The DNA for the CDR3 is TGTGCCACCAGTGATCCCCGTGGCAGCCGAGGAAACACCATATATTTT. Translating it yields CATSDPRGSRGNTIYF.

Many counts were recorded for this clonotype. J is TRBJ2-5 and V is TRBV7-2, with D possibly matching TRBD2 (5 bases). Germline values: CDR1 SGHTA, CDR2 FQGNSA. Trimming stripped 1 base from V and 2 bases from J, with 14 bases between. This CDR3 comprises 16 residues. This CDR3 is CASSLEVRGGQETQYF. In DNA form, the CDR3 reads TGTGCCAGCAGCTTAGAAGTGCGCGGAGGTCAAGAGACCCAGTACTTC.

The chain carries TRBV14 and TRBJ2-1; TRBD2 matches 12 bases. The CDR3 totals 17 residues. V was clipped by 0 bases and J by 8 bases; unmatched bases: 8. Germline lookup yields CDR1 SGHDN and CDR2 FVKESK. The CDR3 protein is CASSQDPSGRARDEQFF. CDR3 nucleotide sequence: TGTGCCAGCAGCCAAGACCCTAGCGGGAGGGCCCGGGATGAGCAGTTCTTC.

This clonotype has more than one count but fewer than ten. V usage is TRBV3-1 and J usage is TRBJ2-5; D call uncertain. Deletions cut 4 bases from V and 5 bases from J, with 11 bases between. This CDR3 region has 13 residues. CDR1 and CDR2 (germline): LGHDT, YNNKEL (reference sequence). CDR3 residues: CASSLEFKETQYF. The CDR3 nucleotides read TGTGCCAGCAGCCTTGAATTCAAGGAGACCCAGTACTTC.

This clonotype was counted at least ten times. The chain combines TRBV29-1 with TRBJ1-4; D uncertain. CDR1 is SQVTM and CDR2 is ANQGSEA in the germline V gene. The V end was cut by 7 bases, the J end by 7 bases, with 10 bases between. The CDR3 has 11 amino acids. The CDR3 DNA reads TGCAGCGCTTCAAAATTTGAAAAACTGTTTTTT. It translates to CSASKFEKLFF.

The table lists this clonotype with a few counts. This rearrangement joins TRBV28 to TRBJ2-7, with D perhaps TRBD2 (5 bases). The CDR3 runs 17 residues. CDR1 and CDR2 from the germline V gene are MDHEN and SYDVKM. Trimming removed 2 bases at V and 0 bases at J, with 17 bases between. CDR3 in DNA: TGTGCCAGCAGTTTAGGCAGGTTGGCGGGTAGCTCCTACGAGCAGTACTTC. Protein product: CASSLGRLAGSSYEQYF.

This clonotype has a count of ten or more. This chain uses TRBV5-1 with TRBJ2-2; TRBD2 matches 7 bases. This CDR3 has 17 amino acids. Trimming took 2 bases from V and 4 from J; bases not matched to a gene: 11. Germline V gene data show CDR1 as SGHRS and CDR2 as YFSETQ. In nucleotides, the CDR3 is TGCGCCAGCAGCTTATCATCGGCCGGCGGGAGCACCGGGGAGCTGTTTTTT. Translation: CASSLSSAGGSTGELFF. Full variable domain (rest looked up from reference TRBV5-1 and TRBJ2-2): KAGVTQTPRYLIKTRGQQVTLSCSPISGHRSVSWYQQTPGQGLQFLFEYFSETQRNKGNFPGRFSGRQFSNSRSEMNVSTLELGDSALYLCASSLSSAGGSTGELFFGEGSRLTVL.

Comments on this clonotype: A junction boundary mismatches the germline segment, possibly from a read error. In nucleotides, the CDR3 is TGCAGTGCTGCGGTCCACTCGAGCGGATTAAAACAAGAGACCCTGTACTTC. Translating it yields CSAAVHSSGLKQETLYF. The rearrangement links TRBV20-1 to TRBJ2-5; a weak D match, TRBD2 (5 bases). The CDR3 is 17 residues long. Looked up from germline, CDR1 is DFQATT and CDR2 is SNEGSKA (reference sequence).

This sequence joins TRBV7-2 and TRBJ2-7, with 9 positions matching TRBD2. CDR3 length equals 17 residues. After removal of 4 bases from V and 5 bases from J, the junction contained 15 bases not matched to a gene. Germline-derived CDR1 and CDR2 are SGHTA and FQGNSA. CDR3 protein: CASSSQSGAGGVHEQYF. The CDR3 region has the DNA TGTGCCAGCAGCTCCCAGTCAGGAGCGGGAGGCGTCCACGAGCAGTACTTC.

Notes on this clonotype: This could be a read error, since a much larger clone is one nucleotide away. The chain links TRBV20-1 to TRBJ1-2, with 7 bases fitting TRBD1. V lost 2 bases to trimming and J lost 4 bases; unmatched junction nucleotides: 4. Per the germline V gene, CDR1 is DFQATT and CDR2 is SNEGSKA (reference sequence). The CDR3 totals 13 residues. The CDR3 is CSARSRTGYGYTF. CDR3 coding DNA: TGCAGTGCTAGATCCCGGACAGGCTATGGCTACACCTTC.

This clonotype showed up many times. The chain employs TRBV6-1 and TRBJ1-4, with D possibly TRBD1 on 6 matching bases. Germline V gene lookup returns CDR1 MNHNS and CDR2 SASEGT. The CDR3 is made up of 14 amino acids. V was trimmed by 5 bases and J by 7 bases, leaving 14 bases between them. The CDR3 reads CASSQGGIREKLFF. CDR3 in DNA: TGTGCCAGCAGTCAAGGGGGTATTCGTGAAAAACTGTTTTTT.

J is TRBJ2-3 and V is TRBV14, with 10 bases aligning to TRBD2. This CDR3 has 15 amino acids. Trimming at V came to 4 bases and at J to 4 bases, leaving 5 bases not matched to a gene. The germline CDR1 and CDR2 sequences are SGHDN and FVKESK. DNA for the CDR3: TGTGCCAGCAGCCGCCTAGCGGGAGCCCCAGATACGCAGTATTTT. Encoded protein: CASSRLAGAPDTQYF.

This clonotype was picked up many times. The gene calls are TRBV12-3 or TRBV12-4 and TRBJ2-7; D remains ambiguous. V shed 0 bases and J shed 3 bases, with 12 bases lying between them. The CDR3 covers 15 residues. In DNA, the CDR3 is TGTGCCAGCAGTTTAGCGAGACCAGGCCTCTACGAGCAGTACTTC. This codes for CASSLARPGLYEQYF.